This TCR beta chain was profiled in a study of beta chain features in type 1 diabetes. Study-level background: Analysis included around 110,000,000 sorted cells drawn from all samples. Whole-study results and caveats: Relative to healthy donors, patients appeared to have naive, central memory and Treg TCRB repertoires that were more similar. PCR could preferentially amplify shorter templates, alike in patients and controls. VDJ junctions from patients with type 1 diabetes contained fewer insertions and more deletions.

The CDR3 totals 13 residues. Germline V lookup: CDR1 GTSNPN, CDR2 SVGIG (reference sequence). The V and J ends lost 3 bases and 4 bases, in that order; junction bases with no gene match: 1. Notes on this clone: Its antigen is still unknown.

Since all of the isolated RNA was reverse transcribed, expressed TCRB transcripts were what got sequenced. TCRdb's table, derived via immunoSEQ multiplex PCR, lists solely in-frame clones and lacks some. The data show about 220,000 clones, about a tenth seen once. Sequenced material: central memory CD4+ T cells from blood. V usage is TRBV30 and J usage is TRBJ2-2; TRBD2 aligns across 8 bases. The TCR sequence derives from a man younger than 35 in good health. The CDR3 here is CAWSGRATGELFF. The CDR3 DNA is TGTGCCTGGAGCGGGAGGGCCACCGGGGAGCTGTTTTTT. The full variable domain, rest sourced from reference TRBV30 and TRBJ2-2, is SQTIHQWPATLVQPVGSPLSLECTVEGTSNPNLYWYRQAAGRGLQLLFYSVGIGQISSEVPQNLSASRPQDRQFILSSKKLLLSDSGFYLCAWSGRATGELFFGEGSRLTVL.